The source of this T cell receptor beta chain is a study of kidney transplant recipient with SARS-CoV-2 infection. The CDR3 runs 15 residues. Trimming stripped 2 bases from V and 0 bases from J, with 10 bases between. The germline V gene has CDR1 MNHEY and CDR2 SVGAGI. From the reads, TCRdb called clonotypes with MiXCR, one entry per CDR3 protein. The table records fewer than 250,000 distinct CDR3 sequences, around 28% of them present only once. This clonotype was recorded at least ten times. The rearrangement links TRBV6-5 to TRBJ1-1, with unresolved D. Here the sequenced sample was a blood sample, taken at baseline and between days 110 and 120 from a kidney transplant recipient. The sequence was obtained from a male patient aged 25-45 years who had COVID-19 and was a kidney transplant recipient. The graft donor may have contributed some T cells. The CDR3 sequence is CASSYGRYLNTEAFF. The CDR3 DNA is TGTGCCAGCAGTTACGGGCGGTACCTGAACACTGAAGCTTTCTTT.